This record looks at one T cell receptor beta chain sequence and its context. Its antigen is not yet known. No clone much larger than this one lies a single base away; base qualities are absent. This entry belongs to a study of T cells after yellow fever vaccination (dated by TCRdb to the late 2010s). Background on the whole study: The SMART-Seq v4 Ultra Low Input RNA kit was used to prepare libraries from fractions with low cell numbers. To follow T-cell clones before and after primary and booster YFV17D yellow fever vaccination, bulk TCR alpha and beta repertoires were sequenced over time. Two healthy male donors, one aged 18 to 29 and one aged 30 to 40 years, made up the cohort. Bulk PBMC replicates and cell subsets were isolated from blood drawn at multiple timepoints before and after both primary and secondary immunization.

The treatment or condition label here, explained by the study, means: live attenuated yellow fever vaccine strain. At every blood-draw timepoint, two biological replicates of bulk PBMCs were collected. A standard Ficoll-Paque protocol was used to isolate PBMCs from peripheral blood. TriZol was used to extract RNA from bulk PBMCs, from CD4 and CD8 fractions, and from dextramer-positive and dextramer-negative fractions. The study at large found these results: Because only a couple of donors were included in the study, the extent to which the findings can be generalized is limited. Because abundant contaminating clonotypes from the bulk population could be contained in FACS-sorted repertoires, computational filtering was required. Compared with the primary T-cell response, the secondary T-cell response was weaker but faster, peaking on day 5 rather than day 15. Most clones expanded after primary vaccination were re-detected after the booster (almost 98% of CD4 and about nine tenths of CD8), suggesting broad memory maintenance. A small fraction of clonotypes appeared in both the CD4 and CD8 compartments, likely as a result of convergent recombination.

TCR cDNA was made using 5'RACE template switching, a step that added a universal primer site and unique molecular identifiers. cDNA synthesis was primed from both the TCR alpha and TCR beta constant segments. Library amplification used two PCR steps, and the second PCR step added sample barcodes and sequencing adapters. Sequencing of libraries was done on Illumina HiSeq 2500 (2x100 bp) or NovaSeq (2x150 bp). Per the original workflow: Demultiplexing of reads and collapsing into UMI consensus sequences were performed with MIGEC, and V(D)J alignment was carried out with MiXCR. Using edgeR on replicate PBMC samples, clonotypes were called vaccine-responding if FDR was below 0.01 and the log2 fold change was above 5 up to day 15. Bulk clonotypes were assigned CD4 or CD8 identity according to which sequenced CD4 or CD8 repertoire held them at higher abundance. TCRdb reworked the public reads: Q25 trimming with fastp, MiXCR clone assembly, productive beta chains retained. Records with the same CDR3 protein are collapsed into one entry carrying the most frequent genes and DNA. The V and J calls were determined by TCRdb, not by the authors. The sample contains some 600,000 distinct CDR3 sequences, about 17% of them found a single time. Clones ranked in the top ten supply roughly 17% of the sample.

CDR1 and CDR2, looked up from the germline V gene, are MNHEY and SVGEGT. A distance of 12 bases separates the germline ends of V and J, which lose 2 bases and 4 bases respectively. The CDR3, from cysteine to valine, totals 14 residues. Left in the record is the CDR3 DNA by itself, 42 bases read in frame from the first base. The receptor's source is a man aged 18 to 29 who received the YFV17D yellow fever vaccine. The V and J genes are TRBV6-2 or TRBV6-3 and TRBJ2-7, with an unclear D gene assignment. The specimen was PBMCs, collected 4 to 6 days after the first yellow fever vaccination. The DNA is TGTGCCAGCAGTTACGGGCCCTCCCAATACGAGCAGTACGTC. This codes for CASSYGPSQYEQYV.